This T cell receptor beta chain was captured by sequencing in a study of chemoradiotherapy in HPV16-positive cancers. A single count supports this clone. Its antigen is not known. Germline CDR1 and CDR2: SGHVS and FNYEAQ. V dropped 5 bases and J dropped 3 bases, with 9 bases sitting between them. The CDR3 is 13 amino acids. Repertoires were generated with immunoSEQ multiplex PCR, while TCRdb's copy carries only in-frame clones and drops some. The sample lists about 25,000 clones, 85% to 95% occurring once. Repeated repertoire sampling spanned the course of chemoradiotherapy. Study-level results: The functional HPV-specific definition rests on just two HPV16-positive patients. For HPV16-positive patients, expanding HPV-responsive T cells associated with longer recurrence-free survival.

The material sequenced was blood, taken from a patient who underwent chemoradiotherapy. J is TRBJ2-3 and V is TRBV7-6; tentative D call: TRBD2 (6 bases). This receptor was identified in a human donor with HPV-associated anogenital cancer. This CDR3 reads CASSPSDTDTQYF. In DNA form, the CDR3 reads TGTGCCAGCAGCCCTAGCGATACAGATACGCAGTATTTT. Full variable domain (outside the CDR3, taken from reference TRBV7-6 and TRBJ2-3): GAGVSQSPRYKVTKRGQDVALRCDPISGHVSLYWYRQALGQGPEFLTYFNYEAQQDKSGLPNDRFSAERPEGSISTLTIQRTEQRDSAMYRCASSPSDTDTQYFGPGTRLTVL.